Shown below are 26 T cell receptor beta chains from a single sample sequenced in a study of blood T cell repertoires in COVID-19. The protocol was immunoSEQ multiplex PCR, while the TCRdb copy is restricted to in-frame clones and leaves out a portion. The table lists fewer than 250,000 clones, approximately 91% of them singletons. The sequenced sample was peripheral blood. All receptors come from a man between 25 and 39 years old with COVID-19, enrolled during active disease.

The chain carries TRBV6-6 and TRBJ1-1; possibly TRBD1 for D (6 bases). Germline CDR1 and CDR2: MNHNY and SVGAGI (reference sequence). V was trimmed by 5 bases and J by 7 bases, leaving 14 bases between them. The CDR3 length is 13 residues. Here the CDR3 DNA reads TGTGCCAGCAGTCTAACCTACAGGGTTGAAGCTTTCTTT. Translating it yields CASSLTYRVEAFF.

The CDR3 is CASSPDLVSGYNEQFF. DNA of the CDR3: TGCGCCAGCAGCCCTGACCTAGTTTCGGGCTACAATGAGCAGTTCTTC. The V gene is TRBV5-1, the J gene TRBJ2-1; D gene ambiguous. Germline V gene sequence: CDR1 SGHRS, CDR2 YFSETQ. The germline V and J ends were trimmed by 4 bases and 3 bases, with 17 bases remaining between them. The CDR3 loop spans 16 amino acids.

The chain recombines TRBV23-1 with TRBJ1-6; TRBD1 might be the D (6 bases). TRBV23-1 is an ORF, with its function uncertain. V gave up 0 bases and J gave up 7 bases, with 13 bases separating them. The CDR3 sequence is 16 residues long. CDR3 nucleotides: TGCGCCAGCAGTCAATCTAGGCAGGGGTTGAATTCACCCCTCCACTTT. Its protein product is CASSQSRQGLNSPLHF.

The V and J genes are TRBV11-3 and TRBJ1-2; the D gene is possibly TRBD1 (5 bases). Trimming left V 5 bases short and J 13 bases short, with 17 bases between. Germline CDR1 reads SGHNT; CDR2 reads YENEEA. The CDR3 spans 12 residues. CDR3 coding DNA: TGTGCCAGCAGCCCGATTGGGGGGTGGAGCACCTTC. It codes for CASSPIGGWSTF.

The CDR3 protein is CASSTQGGSYEQYF. CDR3 bases: TGTGCCAGTAGTACCCAGGGGGGATCCTACGAGCAGTACTTC. V gene TRBV19 combines with J gene TRBJ2-7, with TRBD1 as a possible D gene (7 bases). CDR3 size: 14 residues. CDR1 LNHDA and CDR2 SQIVND come from the germline V gene (reference sequence). V lost 4 bases and J 1 base, leaving 11 bases between the germline ends. The entire variable domain, with the rest obtained from reference TRBV19 and TRBJ2-7, is as follows: DGGITQSPKYLFRKEGQNVTLSCEQNLNHDAMYWYRQDPGQGLRLIYYSQIVNDFQKGDIAEGYSVSREKKESFPLTVTSAQKNPTAFYLCASSTQGGSYEQYFGPGTRLTVT.

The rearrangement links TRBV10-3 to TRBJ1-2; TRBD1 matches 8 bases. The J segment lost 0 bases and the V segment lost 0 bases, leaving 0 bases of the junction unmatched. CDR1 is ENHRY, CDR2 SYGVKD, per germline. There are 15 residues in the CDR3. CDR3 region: CAISESDRANYGYTF. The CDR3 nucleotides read TGTGCCATCAGTGAGTCGGACAGGGCTAACTATGGCTACACCTTC.

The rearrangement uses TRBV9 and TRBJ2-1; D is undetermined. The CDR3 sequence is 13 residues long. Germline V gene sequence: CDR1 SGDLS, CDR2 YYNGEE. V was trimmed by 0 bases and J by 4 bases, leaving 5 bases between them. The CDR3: CASSVGVYNEQFF. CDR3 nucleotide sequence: TGTGCCAGCAGCGTAGGAGTTTACAATGAGCAGTTCTTC.

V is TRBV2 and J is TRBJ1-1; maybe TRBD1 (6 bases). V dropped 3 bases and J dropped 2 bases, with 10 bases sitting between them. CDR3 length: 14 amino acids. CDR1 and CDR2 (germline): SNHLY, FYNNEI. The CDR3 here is CASSESGGNTEAFF. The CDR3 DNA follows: TGTGCCAGCAGTGAGTCGGGGGGCAACACTGAAGCTTTCTTT.

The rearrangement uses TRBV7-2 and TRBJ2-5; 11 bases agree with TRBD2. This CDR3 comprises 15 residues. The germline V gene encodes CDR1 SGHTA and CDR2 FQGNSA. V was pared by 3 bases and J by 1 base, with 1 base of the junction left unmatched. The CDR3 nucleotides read TGTGCCAGCAGCTTTAGCGGGGGGGCCCAAGAGACCCAGTACTTC. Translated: CASSFSGGAQETQYF.

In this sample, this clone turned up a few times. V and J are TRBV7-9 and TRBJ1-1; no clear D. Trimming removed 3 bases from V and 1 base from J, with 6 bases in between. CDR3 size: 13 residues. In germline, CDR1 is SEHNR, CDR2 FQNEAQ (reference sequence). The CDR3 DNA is TGTGCCAGCAGCTTTAGCCCGAACACTGAAGCTTTCTTT. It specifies CASSFSPNTEAFF.

The CDR3 DNA reads as TGTGCCAGCAGCCAAGAAGGGGGCACAGATACGCAGTATTTT. Protein product: CASSQEGGTDTQYF. This chain uses TRBV3-1 (or the pseudogene TRBV3-2) with TRBJ2-3; tentatively, D is TRBD1 (5 bases). The CDR3 loop spans 14 amino acids. From germline, CDR1 is LGHDT and CDR2 YNNKEL (reference sequence). Trimming removed 0 bases from V and 1 base from J, with 5 bases in between.

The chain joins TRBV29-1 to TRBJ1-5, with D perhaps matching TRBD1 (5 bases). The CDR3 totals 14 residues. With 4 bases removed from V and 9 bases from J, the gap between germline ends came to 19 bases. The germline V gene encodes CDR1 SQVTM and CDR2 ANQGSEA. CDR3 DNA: TGCAGCGTTGGTCAAGTCGCGGGGGAGGGGCCCCAGCATTTT. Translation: CSVGQVAGEGPQHF. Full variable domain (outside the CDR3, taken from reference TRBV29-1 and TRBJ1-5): SAVISQKPSRDICQRGTSLTIQCQVDSQVTMMFWYRQQPGQSLTLIATANQGSEATYESGFVIDKFPISRPNLTFSTLTVSNMSPEDSSIYLCSVGQVAGEGPQHFGDGTRLSIL.

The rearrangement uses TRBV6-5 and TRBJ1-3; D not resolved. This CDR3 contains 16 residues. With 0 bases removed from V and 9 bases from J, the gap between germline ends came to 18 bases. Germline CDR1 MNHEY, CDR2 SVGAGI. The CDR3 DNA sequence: TGTGCCAGCAGTTACTCGACGGCAGCCCTTTCGGGCACCATATATTTT. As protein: CASSYSTAALSGTIYF.

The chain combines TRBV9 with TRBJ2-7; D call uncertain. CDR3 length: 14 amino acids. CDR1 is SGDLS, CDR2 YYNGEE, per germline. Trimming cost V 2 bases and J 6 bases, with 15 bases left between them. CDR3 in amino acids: CASSVRAAPVEQYF. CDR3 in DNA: TGTGCCAGCAGCGTCCGAGCAGCGCCTGTCGAGCAGTACTTC. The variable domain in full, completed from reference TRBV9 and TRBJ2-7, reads DSGVTQTPKHLITATGQRVTLRCSPRSGDLSVYWYQQSLDQGLQFLIQYYNGEERAKGNILERFSAQQFPDLHSELNLSSLELGDSALYFCASSVRAAPVEQYFGPGTRLTVT.

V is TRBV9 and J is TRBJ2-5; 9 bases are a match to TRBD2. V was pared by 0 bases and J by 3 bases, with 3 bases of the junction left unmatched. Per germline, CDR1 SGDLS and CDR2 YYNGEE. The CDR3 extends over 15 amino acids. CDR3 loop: CASSVALAGEETQYF. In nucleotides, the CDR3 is TGTGCCAGCAGCGTAGCTTTAGCGGGGGAAGAGACCCAGTACTTC.

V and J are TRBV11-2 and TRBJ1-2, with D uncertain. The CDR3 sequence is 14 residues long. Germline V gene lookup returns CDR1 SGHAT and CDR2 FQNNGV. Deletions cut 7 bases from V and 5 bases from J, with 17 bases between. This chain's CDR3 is CASTITAGGYGYTF. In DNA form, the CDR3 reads TGTGCCAGCACCATAACGGCGGGTGGATATGGCTACACCTTC.

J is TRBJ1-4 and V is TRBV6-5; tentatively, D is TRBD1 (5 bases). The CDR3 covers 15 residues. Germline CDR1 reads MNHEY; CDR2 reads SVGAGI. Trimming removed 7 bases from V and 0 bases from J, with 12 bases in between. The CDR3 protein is CASTGKTATNEKLFF. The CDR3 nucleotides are TGTGCCAGCACAGGGAAGACCGCAACTAATGAAAAACTGTTTTTT.

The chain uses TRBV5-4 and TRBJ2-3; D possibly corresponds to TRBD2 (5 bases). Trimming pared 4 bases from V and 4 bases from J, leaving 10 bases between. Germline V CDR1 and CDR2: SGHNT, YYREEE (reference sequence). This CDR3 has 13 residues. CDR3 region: CASSEGFADTQYF. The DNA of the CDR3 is TGTGCCAGCAGCGAGGGTTTCGCAGATACGCAGTATTTT.

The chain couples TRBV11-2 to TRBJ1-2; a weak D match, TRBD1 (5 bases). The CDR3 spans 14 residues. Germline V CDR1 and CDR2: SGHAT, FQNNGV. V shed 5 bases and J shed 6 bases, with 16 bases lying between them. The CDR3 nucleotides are TGTGCCAGCAGCACGCTCAGGGAATGGCATGGCTACACCTTC. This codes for CASSTLREWHGYTF.

DNA for the CDR3: TGTGCCAGCTGGAGAGGGAGAACTGAAGCTTTCTTT. It specifies CASWRGRTEAFF. The chain joins TRBV2 to TRBJ1-1; unclear D gene. Looked up from germline, CDR1 is SNHLY and CDR2 is FYNNEI. This CDR3 is 12 amino acids long. Trimming took 8 bases from V and 5 from J, leaving 12 bases between them.

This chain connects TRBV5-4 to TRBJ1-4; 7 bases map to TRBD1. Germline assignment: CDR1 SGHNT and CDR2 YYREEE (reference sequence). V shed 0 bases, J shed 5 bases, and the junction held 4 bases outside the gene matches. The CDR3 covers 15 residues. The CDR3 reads CASSLEGARNEKLFF. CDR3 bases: TGTGCCAGCAGCTTGGAGGGGGCAAGGAATGAAAAACTGTTTTTT.

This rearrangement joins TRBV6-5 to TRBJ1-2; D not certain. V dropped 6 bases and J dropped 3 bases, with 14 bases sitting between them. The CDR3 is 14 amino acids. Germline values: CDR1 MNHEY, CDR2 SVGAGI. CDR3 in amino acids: CASREGEGHYGYTF. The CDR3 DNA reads TGTGCCAGCAGGGAGGGCGAAGGGCACTATGGCTACACCTTC.

This chain's CDR3 is CASSLVFRVNNGYTF. The CDR3 nucleotides read TGTGCCAGCAGCTTAGTCTTCAGGGTTAATAATGGCTACACCTTC. This rearrangement joins TRBV7-2 to TRBJ1-2; TRBD1 is a possible D gene (5 bases). The germline CDR1 and CDR2 sequences are SGHTA and FQGNSA. Trimming removed 1 base at V and 6 bases at J, with 15 bases between. This CDR3 spans 15 amino acids.

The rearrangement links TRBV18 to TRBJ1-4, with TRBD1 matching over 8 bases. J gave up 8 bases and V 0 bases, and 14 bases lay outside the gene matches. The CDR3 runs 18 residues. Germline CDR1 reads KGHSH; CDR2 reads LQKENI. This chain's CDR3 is CASSPPWTGTTGPEKLFF. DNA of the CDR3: TGTGCCAGCTCACCACCTTGGACAGGGACCACAGGGCCCGAAAAACTGTTTTTT.

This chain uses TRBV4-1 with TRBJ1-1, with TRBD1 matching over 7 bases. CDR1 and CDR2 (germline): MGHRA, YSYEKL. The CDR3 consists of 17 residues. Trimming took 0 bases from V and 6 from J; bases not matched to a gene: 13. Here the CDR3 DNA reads TGCGCCAGCAGCCAAGAACCCCCCGACAGGGATTGGGCTGAAGCTTTCTTT. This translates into CASSQEPPDRDWAEAFF.

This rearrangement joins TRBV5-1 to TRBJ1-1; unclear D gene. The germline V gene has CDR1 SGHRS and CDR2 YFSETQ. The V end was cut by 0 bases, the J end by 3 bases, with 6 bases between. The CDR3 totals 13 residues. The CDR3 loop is CASSLVQYTEAFF. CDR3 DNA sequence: TGCGCCAGCAGCTTGGTACAGTACACTGAAGCTTTCTTT.